The sequence of this T cell receptor beta chain was determined in a study of blood T cells in healthy people across ages. Then a second PCR, running about 6 to 12 cycles, was carried out with a sample-barcoded 5' primer and a J-beta primer mix. No fewer than 3 million CDR3-containing paired-end reads came from each sample. Each CDR3 protein gets one entry after TCRdb re-called the 5' RACE reads with MiXCR. The sample records 650,000 to 950,000 distinct CDR3 sequences, 40% to 50% being singletons. The sample was blood. This TCR derives from a man aged 55 to 70 in good health.

CDR3 loop: CASSYSSGGTDTQYF. The CDR3 nucleotides are TGTGCCAGCAGTTACTCCAGCGGGGGCACAGATACGCAGTATTTT. The chain couples TRBV6-2 or TRBV6-3 to TRBJ2-3; TRBD2 aligns across 7 bases. Germline V gene lookup returns CDR1 MNHEY and CDR2 SVGEGT. J gave up 1 base and V 0 bases, and 1 base lay outside the gene matches. The CDR3 extends over 15 amino acids.